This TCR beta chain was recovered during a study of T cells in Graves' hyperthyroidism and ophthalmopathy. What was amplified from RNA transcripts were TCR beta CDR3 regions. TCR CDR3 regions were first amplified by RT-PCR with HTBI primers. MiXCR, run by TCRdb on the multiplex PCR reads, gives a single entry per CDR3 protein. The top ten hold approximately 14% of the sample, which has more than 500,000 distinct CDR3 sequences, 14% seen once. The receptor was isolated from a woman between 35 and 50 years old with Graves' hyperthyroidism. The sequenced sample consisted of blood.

The CDR3 coding sequence is TGTGCCAGCAGTGGGTCTGTTCAGGGGGCTTGGGAGACCCAGTACTTC. Amino acid sequence: CASSGSVQGAWETQYF. V gene TRBV28 combines with J gene TRBJ2-5, with TRBD1 matching over 8 bases. The CDR3 is made up of 16 amino acids. The V and J ends lost 5 bases and 5 bases, in that order; junction bases with no gene match: 13. CDR1 and CDR2 (germline): MDHEN, SYDVKM.